This is a list of T cell receptor beta chains from one sample in a study of long-term antiretroviral therapy in people with HIV. Clones were sequenced by immunoSEQ multiplex PCR, and TCRdb holds only the in-frame ones, with some missing. Found here are tens of thousands of clones, roughly 80% of them singletons; the top ten hold under 7%. Source: unsorted PBMCs, taken 1.1 years before starting antiretroviral therapy. Source of these receptors: a woman aged 30 to 39 with HIV. CDR3s include the opening cysteine and the closing phenylalanine or tryptophan. The D gene is left open where the match is weak. The size of a clone is reported for some rows only, either as once, few or many, or as a class for expanded clones.

. | TRBJ2-7 | TRBV18 | . | CASSPGQFYEQYF | TGTGCCAGCTCACCTGGTCAGTTCTACGAGCAGTACTTC
. | TRBJ1-6 | TRBV30 | . | CAWRADLTGSPLHF | TGTGCCTGGAGAGCGGACCTCACGGGGTCACCCCTCCACTTT
. | TRBJ2-1 | TRBV4-2 | . | CASSQVLIEGSSYNEQFF | TGTGCCAGCAGCCAAGTCCTTATAGAGGGAAGCTCCTACAATGAGCAGTTCTTC
. | TRBJ1-1 | TRBV7-8 | . | CASRAEANTEAFF | TGTGCCAGCCGCGCGGAAGCGAACACTGAAGCTTTCTTT
. | TRBJ2-1 | TRBV7-3 | TRBD1 | CASSLNRWTGLYNEQFF | TGTGCCAGCAGCTTAAATAGGTGGACAGGGCTTTACAATGAGCAGTTCTTC
. | TRBJ2-1 | TRBV11-2 | . | CASSFTVAYNEQFF | TGTGCCAGCAGCTTTACGGTAGCCTACAATGAGCAGTTCTTC
. | TRBJ2-2 | TRBV6-5 | . | CAARGGRGGELFF | TGTGCCGCCAGGGGGGGGCGAGGCGGGGAGCTGTTTTTT
. | TRBJ1-1 | TRBV28 | . | CASSLSGVEAEAFF | TGTGCCAGCAGTTTATCGGGGGTAGAAGCTGAAGCTTTCTTT
. | TRBJ2-2 | TRBV7-6 | . | CASGNPTGELFF | TGTGCCAGCGGAAATCCCACCGGGGAGCTGTTTTTT
. | TRBJ2-7 | TRBV28 | TRBD2 | CASSFNRGTSNYEQYF | TGTGCCAGCAGTTTTAATCGAGGGACTAGCAACTACGAGCAGTACTTC
. | TRBJ1-1 | TRBV14 | . | CASSQVGRGAFF | TGTGCCAGCAGCCAAGTGGGGAGAGGGGCTTTCTTT
. | TRBJ2-5 | TRBV5-6 | . | CASSLVEREETQYF | TGTGCCAGCAGCTTGGTGGAACGAGAAGAGACCCAGTACTTC
. | TRBJ2-5 | TRBV5-1 | . | CASRLTGLDRQETQYF | TGCGCCAGCAGGTTAACAGGGCTGGATCGGCAAGAGACCCAGTACTTC
. | TRBJ2-1 | TRBV9 | . | CASSAGYSYNEQFF | TGTGCCAGCTCCGCGGGGTATAGCTACAATGAGCAGTTCTTC
. | TRBJ2-2 | TRBV5-1 | . | CASSLNVITGELFF | TGCGCCAGCAGCTTGAATGTGATCACCGGGGAGCTGTTTTTT
. | TRBJ2-2 | TRBV10-3 | . | CALQGGTTPGTGELFF | TGTGCCCTTCAGGGGGGGACGACTCCGGGCACCGGGGAGCTGTTTTTT
. | TRBJ1-2 | TRBV7-9 | TRBD1 | CASSLEDRGPGYTF | TGTGCCAGCAGCTTAGAGGACAGGGGGCCGGGCTACACCTTC
few | TRBJ2-2 | TRBV9 | TRBD1 | CATAPGGTGWGTGELFF | TGTGCCACCGCACCAGGAGGGACAGGCTGGGGGACCGGGGAGCTGTTTTTT
few | TRBJ2-7 | TRBV6-5 | . | CASSQDKEQYF | TGTGCCAGCAGTCAAGACAAAGAGCAGTACTTC
. | TRBJ2-2 | TRBV5-1 | . | CASSLWATTVLGGELFF | TGCGCCAGCAGCTTGTGGGCGACCACCGTTTTGGGCGGGGAGCTGTTTTTT
. | TRBJ1-3 | TRBV19 | . | CASTEQNSGNTIYF | TGTGCCAGTACGGAGCAAAACTCTGGAAACACCATATATTTT
few | TRBJ1-2 | TRBV18 | . | CASSPSGQTNYGYTF | TGTGCCAGCTCACCATCTGGACAGACTAACTATGGCTACACCTTC
. | TRBJ2-5 | TRBV15 | . | CATSSRGGGETQYF | TGTGCCACCAGCAGTCGTGGGGGTGGGGAGACCCAGTACTTC
. | TRBJ2-7 | TRBV27 | . | CASSFSGPYEQYF | TGTGCCAGCAGTTTCTCCGGGCCCTACGAGCAGTACTTC
few | TRBJ2-2 | TRBV18 | . | CASSQLPQGSNTGELFF | TGTGCCAGCTCCCAATTGCCCCAGGGCTCGAACACCGGGGAGCTGTTTTTT
once | TRBJ1-1 | TRBV6-6 | . | CASSFLRGNTEAFF | TGTGCCAGCAGTTTCTTGAGGGGGAACACTGAAGCTTTCTTT
. | TRBJ1-5 | TRBV27 | . | CASSLSPSSNQPQHF | TGTGCCAGCAGTTTATCCCCCTCAAGCAATCAGCCCCAGCATTTT
. | TRBJ2-5 | TRBV7-2 | . | CASSSRVQETQYF | TGTGCCAGCAGCTCCCGTGTCCAAGAGACCCAGTACTTC
. | TRBJ2-5 | TRBV14 | . | CASSQELGLPGETQYF | TGTGCCAGCAGCCAAGAACTAGGTCTTCCAGGAGAGACCCAGTACTTC
. | TRBJ2-1 | TRBV19 | . | CASSKGRNNEQFF | TGTGCCAGTAGTAAGGGAAGGAACAATGAGCAGTTCTTC
. | TRBJ1-1 | TRBV5-5 | . | CASSLVARRENTEAFF | TGTGCCAGCAGCTTGGTGGCCCGACGGGAGAACACTGAAGCTTTCTTT
. | TRBJ2-2 | TRBV12-5 | . | CASGLVVGGELFF | TGTGCTAGTGGTTTGGTAGTCGGCGGGGAGCTGTTTTTT
. | TRBJ2-2 | TRBV29-1 | TRBD2 | CSVRLWLAGGTNTGELFF | TGCAGCGTTAGGTTATGGCTAGCGGGGGGGACGAACACCGGGGAGCTGTTTTTT
. | TRBJ2-7 | TRBV6-5 | TRBD1 | CASSLGGVGYEQYF | TGTGCCAGCAGCCTAGGGGGCGTAGGGTACGAGCAGTACTTC
. | TRBJ1-1 | TRBV19 | TRBD1 | CASFDRAEGLNTEAFF | TGTGCCAGTTTTGACAGGGCCGAGGGACTGAACACTGAAGCTTTCTTT
. | TRBJ1-1 | TRBV10-1 | . | CASSDGSMNTEAFF | TGCGCCAGCAGTGACGGGAGCATGAACACTGAAGCTTTCTTT
. | TRBJ1-4 | TRBV11-2 | . | CASSLGRFNEKLFF | TGTGCCAGCAGCTTAGGACGGTTTAATGAAAAACTGTTTTTT
. | TRBJ1-1 | TRBV5-6 | . | CASSLVFKEDRGSEAFF | TGTGCCAGCAGCTTGGTATTTAAGGAGGATCGAGGGAGTGAAGCTTTCTTT
. | TRBJ1-5 | TRBV27 | . | CASSLYSQGSNQPQHF | TGTGCCAGCAGTTTATATTCCCAGGGTAGCAATCAGCCCCAGCATTTT
few | TRBJ2-1 | TRBV27 | . | CASSFSPRKGGPRNEQFF | TGTGCCAGCAGTTTTTCGCCGAGAAAAGGGGGGCCACGGAATGAGCAGTTCTTC
. | TRBJ1-2 | TRBV6-4 | . | CASSESGSGGYTF | TGTGCCAGCAGTGAGTCAGGGAGTGGAGGCTACACCTTC
. | TRBJ1-1 | TRBV5-4 | . | CASSLEGGNTEAFF | TGTGCCAGCAGCTTGGAGGGGGGGAACACTGAAGCTTTCTTT
. | TRBJ2-2 | TRBV6-5 | . | CASKPQSAGELFF | TGTGCCAGCAAGCCCCAGAGCGCCGGGGAGCTGTTTTTT
. | TRBJ1-1 | TRBV13 | . | CASSPMTGPAEAFF | TGTGCCAGCAGCCCTATGACAGGCCCCGCGGAAGCTTTCTTT
. | TRBJ1-2 | TRBV5-1 | . | CASSPAGVNYGYTF | TGCGCCAGCAGCCCGGCAGGGGTTAACTATGGCTACACCTTC
few | TRBJ2-2 | TRBV4-1 | TRBD2 | CASSLYYGGADTGELFF | TGCGCCAGCAGTCTTTACTACGGGGGGGCGGACACCGGGGAGCTGTTTTTT
. | TRBJ1-1 | TRBV18 | TRBD1 | CASSRHGQVESYLNTEAFF | TGTGCCAGCTCGCGACACGGACAGGTTGAGAGCTACCTGAACACTGAAGCTTTCTTT
. | TRBJ2-3 | TRBV28 | TRBD2 | CASSTSGGAVTDTQYF | TGTGCCAGCAGTACTAGCGGGGGAGCGGTTACAGATACGCAGTATTTT
. | TRBJ1-6 | TRBV7-2 | . | CASSFHSRQSSGALHF | TGTGCCAGCAGCTTCCATTCGAGGCAGTCGTCAGGAGCCCTCCACTTT
. | TRBJ1-3 | TRBV19 | TRBD1 | CASSTSGQANSGNTIYF | TGTGCCAGTAGTACGTCGGGACAGGCAAACTCTGGAAACACCATATATTTT
. | TRBJ2-2 | TRBV6-5 | . | CASSYHFADKSGELFF | TGTGCCAGCAGTTATCATTTTGCGGATAAGTCCGGGGAGCTGTTTTTT
. | TRBJ1-1 | TRBV29-1 | . | CSVDPGGTEAFF | TGCAGCGTTGATCCTGGTGGCACTGAAGCTTTCTTT
. | TRBJ2-7 | TRBV5-1 | . | CASSLSWTNYEQYF | TGCGCCAGCAGCTTGTCTTGGACAAACTACGAGCAGTACTTC